A selection of T cell receptor beta chains follows, all from one sample in a study of shared clonotypes between healthy human individuals. Generated by immunoSEQ multiplex PCR, the TCRdb table keeps only in-frame clones and is missing some. The sample has more than 2 million clones, over 85% seen once; the top ten hold roughly 1.1%. The sample comprised naive CD8+ T cells sorted from blood. These receptors all come from a man aged 18 to 29 in good health. The CDR3 runs from the conserved cysteine through the conserved F or W. Each record gives: clone size, V gene, D gene, J gene, CDR3 DNA, CDR3 protein. A D gene is named only where the DNA matches it firmly. Clone size is given for some rows only: seen once, a few or many times, or a class if the clone is expanded.

abundance: -
v_gene: TRBV5-4
d_gene: -
j_gene: TRBJ2-1
CDR3nt: TGTGCCAGCAGCTTGGCGGGGGAAGGGAATGAGCAGTTCTTC
CDR3aa: CASSLAGEGNEQFF

abundance: -
v_gene: TRBV19
d_gene: TRBD1
j_gene: TRBJ1-4
CDR3nt: TGTGCCAGTAGTGGGACAGGGGAAACTAATGAAAAACTGTTTTTT
CDR3aa: CASSGTGETNEKLFF

abundance: -
v_gene: TRBV4-3
d_gene: -
j_gene: TRBJ2-1
CDR3nt: TGCGCCAGCAGCCAAGGACTAGGCTCTGTTAGCGAGCAGTTCTTC
CDR3aa: CASSQGLGSVSEQFF

abundance: once
v_gene: TRBV4-1
d_gene: -
j_gene: TRBJ2-3
CDR3nt: TGCGCCAGCAGCCAAATACTAGTTACAGATACGCAGTATTTT
CDR3aa: CASSQILVTDTQYF

abundance: -
v_gene: TRBV7-9
d_gene: -
j_gene: TRBJ2-1
CDR3nt: TGTGCCAGCAGCTCTGGACCGAGCTCCTACAATGAGCAGTTCTTC
CDR3aa: CASSSGPSSYNEQFF

abundance: -
v_gene: TRBV25-1
d_gene: -
j_gene: TRBJ2-2
CDR3nt: TGTGCCAGCAGTGATAGGAGACGAATGAACACCGGGGAGCTGTTTTTT
CDR3aa: CASSDRRRMNTGELFF

abundance: -
v_gene: TRBV27
d_gene: TRBD1
j_gene: TRBJ1-4
CDR3nt: TGTGCCAGCAGCCAGACAGGGACTAATGAAAAACTGTTTTTT
CDR3aa: CASSQTGTNEKLFF

abundance: -
v_gene: TRBV9
d_gene: TRBD2
j_gene: TRBJ2-1
CDR3nt: TGTGCCAGCAGCGGAGGACTAGCGGGGACCTACAATGAGCAGTTCTTC
CDR3aa: CASSGGLAGTYNEQFF

abundance: once
v_gene: TRBV7-9
d_gene: -
j_gene: TRBJ1-5
CDR3nt: TGTGCCAGCAGCTCCCTCGACGGGAATCAGCCCCAGCATTTT
CDR3aa: CASSSLDGNQPQHF

abundance: few
v_gene: TRBV5-1
d_gene: -
j_gene: TRBJ2-1
CDR3nt: TGCGCCAGCAGCCCGACAGATATACCGTACAATGAGCAGTTCTTC
CDR3aa: CASSPTDIPYNEQFF

abundance: -
v_gene: TRBV5-6
d_gene: -
j_gene: TRBJ1-2
CDR3nt: TGTGCCAGCAGCTTGGACGGATCTAACTATGGCTACACCTTC
CDR3aa: CASSLDGSNYGYTF